One and the same sample provided the 24 T cell receptor beta chains below, sequenced in a study of T cells in Graves' hyperthyroidism and ophthalmopathy. Amplification of TCR beta CDR3 regions used RNA as the template. The TCR CDR3 was amplified in a first-round RT-PCR using the HTBI primer set. Each CDR3 protein gets one entry after TCRdb re-called the multiplex PCR reads with MiXCR. The sample shows some 580,000 distinct CDR3 sequences, about a sixth of them seen only once. The specimen sequenced was blood. The receptors were gathered from a woman aged 40 to 50 with Graves' ophthalmopathy.

This clonotype was recorded at least ten times. The chain joins TRBV3-1 to TRBJ1-2, with unresolved D. This CDR3 has 15 residues. Germline CDR1 and CDR2: LGHDT and YNNKEL (reference sequence). V was clipped by 0 bases and J by 0 bases, with 8 bases between them. CDR3 in DNA: TGTGCCAGCAGCCAAGAACACCAGGCTAACTATGGCTACACCTTC. Its protein product is CASSQEHQANYGYTF. Using reference TRBV3-1 and TRBJ1-2 for the parts outside the CDR3, the full variable domain is DTAVSQTPKYLVTQMGNDKSIKCEQNLGHDTMYWYKQDSKKFLKIMFSYNNKELIINETVPNRFSPKSPDKAHLNLHINSLELGDSAVYFCASSQEHQANYGYTFGSGTRLTVV.

This clonotype was counted at least ten times. The chain joins TRBV20-1 to TRBJ2-1; 10 nucleotides line up with TRBD2. Losses at the gene ends were 5 bases for V and 4 bases for J; bases not matched to a gene: 5. This CDR3 is 14 amino acids long. Germline V gene lookup returns CDR1 DFQATT and CDR2 SNEGSKA (reference sequence). This CDR3 is CSAQKREGYNEQFF. In DNA form, the CDR3 reads TGCAGTGCTCAGAAGCGGGAGGGTTACAATGAGCAGTTCTTC.

This clonotype was counted a few times. This chain's CDR3 is CASSSASGRVKTQYF. The CDR3 nucleotides read TGTGCCAGCAGTTCGGCTAGCGGGAGGGTAAAGACCCAGTACTTC. The chain has TRBV28 and TRBJ2-5, with 12 bases identical to TRBD2. CDR3 length: 15 residues. Germline V gives CDR1 MDHEN, CDR2 SYDVKM. The V segment lost 4 bases and the J segment 6 bases; nucleotides outside the gene matches: 6. Full variable domain (rest looked up from reference TRBV28 and TRBJ2-5): DVKVTQSSRYLVKRTGEKVFLECVQDMDHENMFWYRQDPGLGLRLIYFSYDVKMKEKGDIPEGYSVSREKKERFSLILESASTNQTSMYLCASSSASGRVKTQYFGPGTRLLVL.

The chain uses TRBV20-1 and TRBJ2-1; D not certain. Trimming took 4 bases from V and 0 from J, leaving 10 bases between them. CDR3 length: 14 amino acids. The V gene's germline CDR1 is DFQATT and CDR2 SNEGSKA (reference sequence). The CDR3 nucleotides are TGCAGTGCTATTTCGTCTAACTCCTACAATGAGCAGTTCTTC. Its protein is CSAISSNSYNEQFF.

This chain joins TRBV20-1 and TRBJ2-2, with 10 bases identical to TRBD1. Germline CDR1 and CDR2: DFQATT and SNEGSKA (reference sequence). CDR3 length: 17 amino acids. V shed 2 bases, J shed 1 base, and the junction held 7 bases outside the gene matches. CDR3 region: CSARRDRGGVNTGELFF. The CDR3 DNA sequence: TGCAGTGCTAGAAGGGACAGGGGAGGAGTGAACACCGGGGAGCTGTTTTTT.

This clonotype was counted many times. This chain connects TRBV28 to TRBJ2-7, with 8 bases aligning to TRBD1. The trim removed 8 bases at V and 4 bases at J, leaving 7 bases unmatched. Germline values: CDR1 MDHEN, CDR2 SYDVKM. The length of the CDR3 is 13 residues. The CDR3 region is CASRDRLTYEQYF. The CDR3 DNA sequence: TGTGCCAGCCGGGACAGGCTGACTTACGAGCAGTACTTC.

In this sample, this clonotype turned up many times. The chain couples TRBV5-1 to TRBJ2-3; 10 bases line up with TRBD2. Looked up from germline, CDR1 is SGHRS and CDR2 is YFSETQ. The trim removed 1 base at V and 5 bases at J, leaving 4 bases unmatched. CDR3 size: 15 residues. CDR3 amino acids: CASSLQAGGRDTQYF. The CDR3 DNA reads TGCGCCAGCAGCTTGCAAGCGGGGGGGCGAGATACGCAGTATTTT.

This clonotype has a handful of counts. The rearrangement uses TRBV20-1 and TRBJ2-2; 11 bases are shared with TRBD1. Per the germline V gene, CDR1 is DFQATT and CDR2 is SNEGSKA (reference sequence). The CDR3 covers 15 residues. The CDR3 nucleotides are TGCAGCGGGAGGAGGACAGGGGGCGATACCGGGGAGCTGTTTTTT. As protein: CSGRRTGGDTGELFF.

The sample holds many counts of this clonotype. The chain is built from TRBV20-1 and TRBJ2-7; tentative D call: TRBD1 (5 bases). Looked up from germline, CDR1 is DFQATT and CDR2 is SNEGSKA (reference sequence). The CDR3 spans 14 residues. Trimming cost V 2 bases and J 0 bases, with 11 bases left between them. This CDR3 reads CSARPGSSSYEQYF. The CDR3 nucleotides are TGCAGTGCTAGACCAGGGTCAAGCTCCTACGAGCAGTACTTC.

This clonotype was counted only a few times. The J gene is TRBJ2-6, the V gene TRBV20-1; no reliable D call. The V end lost 4 bases, the J end lost 2 bases, and 12 bases lay between the germline ends. The CDR3 has 15 amino acids. Germline V gives CDR1 DFQATT, CDR2 SNEGSKA (reference sequence). CDR3 sequence (DNA): TGCAGTGCTAAGAAAGAGGTGGCTGGGGCCAACGTCCTGACTTTC. Amino acid sequence: CSAKKEVAGANVLTF.

In its sample, this clonotype was seen a few times. This chain links TRBV24-1 with TRBJ2-7; D may be TRBD2 (5 bases). CDR1 is KGHDR and CDR2 is SFDVKD in the germline V gene. CDR3 length: 15 amino acids. V was shortened by 2 bases and J by 3 bases, with 13 bases between the two germline ends. The CDR3 coding sequence is TGTGCCACCAGTGATTCTGCTAGCTCGTACTACGAGCAGTACTTC. Its translation: CATSDSASSYYEQYF.

There are many counts of this clonotype. The J gene is TRBJ2-7, the V gene TRBV28; a weak D match, TRBD2 (6 bases). Germline V gene lookup returns CDR1 MDHEN and CDR2 SYDVKM. V was cut by 10 bases and J by 1 base, with 17 bases left in between. CDR3 size: 14 residues. CDR3 sequence (DNA): TGTGCCACAGACGCTGGAGGGGCGTCCTACGAGCAGTACTTC. Residues: CATDAGGASYEQYF.

The V gene is TRBV5-1, the J gene TRBJ2-1; weak D call: TRBD2 (7 bases). Germline V CDR1 and CDR2: SGHRS, YFSETQ. Trimming pared 6 bases from V and 7 bases from J, leaving 11 bases between. The CDR3 runs to 12 residues. CDR3 in DNA: TGCGCCAGCATGAGGGGGGGAAATGAGCAGTTCTTC. Its translation: CASMRGGNEQFF.

Ten or more counts support this clonotype. The rearrangement uses TRBV20-1 and TRBJ2-3, with 8 bases fitting TRBD2. Germline lookup yields CDR1 DFQATT and CDR2 SNEGSKA (reference sequence). The CDR3 runs to 17 residues. Trimming cost V 0 bases and J 2 bases; bases outside gene matches: 10. This CDR3 reads CSARDLGSGEHTDTQYF. The CDR3 region has the DNA TGCAGTGCTAGAGATCTAGGTAGCGGGGAACACACAGATACGCAGTATTTT.

The chain joins TRBV6-4 to TRBJ1-1; D is unresolved. Germline assignment: CDR1 MRHNA and CDR2 SNTAGT. V gave up 5 bases and J gave up 1 base, with 20 bases separating them. The CDR3 contains 17 residues. The CDR3 DNA reads TGTGCCAGCAGTTATACGGCGACGAGATGGGGGAACACTGAAGCTTTCTTT. Protein: CASSYTATRWGNTEAFF.

At least ten counts were recorded for this clonotype. The V and J genes are TRBV11-2 and TRBJ2-3, with no clear D. V dropped 0 bases and J dropped 2 bases, with 9 bases sitting between them. CDR1 and CDR2 from the germline V gene are SGHAT and FQNNGV. CDR3 size: 15 residues. CDR3 DNA sequence: TGTGCCAGCAGCTTAGAGCGGCACAACACAGATACGCAGTATTTT. It codes for CASSLERHNTDTQYF.

The table lists this clonotype with many counts. J is TRBJ2-1 and V is TRBV18, with TRBD2 matching over 9 bases. Germline V gives CDR1 KGHSH, CDR2 LQKENI. The J segment lost 7 bases and the V segment lost 3 bases, leaving 7 bases of the junction unmatched. The CDR3 loop spans 15 amino acids. The CDR3 sequence: CASSPTSGFTNEQFF. CDR3 coding DNA: TGTGCCAGCTCACCGACTAGCGGTTTTACAAATGAGCAGTTCTTC.

This clonotype was seen at least ten times. The V gene is TRBV7-9, the J gene TRBJ1-2; D may be TRBD1 (5 bases). V was shortened by 3 bases and J by 6 bases, with 8 bases between the two germline ends. This CDR3 is 12 amino acids long. CDR1 and CDR2 (germline): SEHNR, FQNEAQ (reference sequence). CDR3 DNA sequence: TGTGCCAGCAGCTTGGGGGAGGATGGCTACACCTTC. It yields the protein CASSLGEDGYTF.

V and J are TRBV20-1 and TRBJ2-5, with 8 positions matching TRBD1. After removal of 3 bases from V and 5 bases from J, the junction contained 5 bases not matched to a gene. Germline V gene lookup returns CDR1 DFQATT and CDR2 SNEGSKA (reference sequence). This CDR3 has 13 amino acids. The CDR3 DNA follows: TGCAGTGCTAGGAGGACAGGGTTGGAGACCCAGTACTTC. This sequence encodes CSARRTGLETQYF.

The chain is built from TRBV7-8 and TRBJ2-6, with 10 nucleotides matching TRBD2. CDR1 SGHVS and CDR2 FQNEAQ come from the germline V gene. This CDR3 spans 18 amino acids. Unmatched junction bases numbered 8, after V lost 2 bases and J lost 4 bases. CDR3 region: CASSLSAGGPGGANVLTF. For the CDR3, the DNA is TGTGCCAGCAGCTTATCAGCGGGAGGGCCCGGGGGGGCCAACGTCCTGACTTTC.

The chain is built from TRBV20-1 and TRBJ2-3; TRBD2 aligns across 7 bases. The V gene end was trimmed by 5 bases and the J gene end by 2 bases; junction bases not matched to a gene: 10. This CDR3 region has 15 residues. CDR1 is DFQATT, CDR2 SNEGSKA, per germline (reference sequence). The CDR3 protein is CSAQRGGALTDTQYF. CDR3 DNA sequence: TGCAGTGCTCAGCGGGGCGGGGCGCTCACAGATACGCAGTATTTT.

Many counts were recorded for this clonotype. This rearrangement joins TRBV12-3 or TRBV12-4 to TRBJ1-1, with D perhaps TRBD1 (5 bases). The V end was cut by 3 bases, the J end by 5 bases, with 13 bases between. CDR3 size: 14 residues. The CDR3 region is CASSLGRAGTEAFF. Written as DNA, the CDR3 is TGTGCCAGCAGTTTGGGCAGGGCTGGAACTGAAGCTTTCTTT.

The chain recombines TRBV3-1 with TRBJ2-2; 7 bases match TRBD2. The V and J ends lost 2 bases and 2 bases, in that order; junction bases with no gene match: 5. The CDR3 runs 16 residues. Germline V lookup: CDR1 LGHDT, CDR2 YNNKEL (reference sequence). The CDR3 here is CASSQRSGVNTGELFF. CDR3 nucleotide sequence: TGTGCCAGCAGCCAAAGGAGCGGGGTCAACACCGGGGAGCTGTTTTTT.

This clonotype has just a few counts. The chain joins TRBV7-9 to TRBJ2-7; D remains ambiguous. V was shortened by 5 bases and J by 4 bases, with 9 bases between the two germline ends. CDR1 is SEHNR, CDR2 FQNEAQ, per germline (reference sequence). The CDR3 sequence is 12 residues long. The DNA for the CDR3 is TGTGCCAGCAGCCAAGTACTTTACGAGCAGTACTTC. Translating it yields CASSQVLYEQYF.